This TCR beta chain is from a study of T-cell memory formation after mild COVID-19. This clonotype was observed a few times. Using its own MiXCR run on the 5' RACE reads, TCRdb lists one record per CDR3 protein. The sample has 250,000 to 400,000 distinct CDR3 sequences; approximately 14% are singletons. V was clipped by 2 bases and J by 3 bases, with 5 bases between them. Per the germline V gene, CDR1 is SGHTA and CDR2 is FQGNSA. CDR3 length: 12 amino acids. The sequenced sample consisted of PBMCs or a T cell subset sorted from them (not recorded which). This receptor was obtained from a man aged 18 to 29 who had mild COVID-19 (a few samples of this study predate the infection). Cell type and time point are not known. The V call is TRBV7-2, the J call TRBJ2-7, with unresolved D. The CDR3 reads CASSLIVYEQYF. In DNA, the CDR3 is TGTGCCAGCAGCTTAATTGTCTACGAGCAGTACTTC. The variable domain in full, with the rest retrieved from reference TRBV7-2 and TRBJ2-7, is GAGVSQSPSNKVTEKGKDVELRCDPISGHTALYWYRQSLGQGLEFLIYFQGNSAPDKSGLPSDRFSAERTGGSVSTLTIQRTQQEDSAVYLCASSLIVYEQYFGPGTRLTVT.